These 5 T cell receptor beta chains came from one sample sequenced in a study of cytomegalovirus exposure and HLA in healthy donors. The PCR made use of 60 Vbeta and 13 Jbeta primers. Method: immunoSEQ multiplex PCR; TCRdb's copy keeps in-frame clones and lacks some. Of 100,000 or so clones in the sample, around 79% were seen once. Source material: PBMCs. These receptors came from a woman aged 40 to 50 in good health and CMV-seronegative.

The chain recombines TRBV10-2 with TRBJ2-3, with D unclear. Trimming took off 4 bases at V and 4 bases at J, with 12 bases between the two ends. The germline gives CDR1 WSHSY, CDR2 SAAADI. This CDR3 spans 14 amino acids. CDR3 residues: CASSGHLDSDTQYF. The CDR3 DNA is TGCGCCAGCAGTGGGCATCTTGATTCAGATACGCAGTATTTT.

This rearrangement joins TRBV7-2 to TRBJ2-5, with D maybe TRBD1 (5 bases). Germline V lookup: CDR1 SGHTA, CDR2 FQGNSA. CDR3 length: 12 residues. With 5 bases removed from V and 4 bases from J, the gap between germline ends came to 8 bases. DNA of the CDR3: TGTGCCAGCAGCCCCAGGGCAGAGACCCAGTACTTC. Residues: CASSPRAETQYF.

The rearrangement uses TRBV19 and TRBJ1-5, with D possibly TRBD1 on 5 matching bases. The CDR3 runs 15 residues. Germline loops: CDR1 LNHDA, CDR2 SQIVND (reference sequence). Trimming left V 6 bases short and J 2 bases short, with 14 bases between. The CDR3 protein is CASRVGGAGNQPQHF. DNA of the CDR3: TGTGCCAGTAGAGTAGGAGGGGCGGGCAATCAGCCCCAGCATTTT.

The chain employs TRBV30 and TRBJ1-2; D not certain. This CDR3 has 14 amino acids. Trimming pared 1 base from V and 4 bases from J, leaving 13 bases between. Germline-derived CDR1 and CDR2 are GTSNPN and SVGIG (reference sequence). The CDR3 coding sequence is TGTGCCTGGAGTGGGTCCCAACCCGGCTATGGCTACACCTTC. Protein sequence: CAWSGSQPGYGYTF.

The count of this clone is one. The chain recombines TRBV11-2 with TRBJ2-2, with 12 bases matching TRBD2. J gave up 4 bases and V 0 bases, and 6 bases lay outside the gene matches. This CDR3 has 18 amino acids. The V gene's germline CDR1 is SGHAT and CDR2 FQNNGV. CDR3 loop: CASSLDASGRASTGELFF. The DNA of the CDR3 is TGTGCCAGCAGCTTAGACGCTAGCGGGAGGGCAAGCACCGGGGAGCTGTTTTTT.